The 19 T cell receptor beta chains listed next were all sequenced from one sample in a study of human T cells and chemical hapten exposure. Specified time point: patch test 2, 6 weeks after DPC sensitization. Treatment indicated: therapeutic diphenylcyclopropenone sensitization with weekly scalp DPC. TCRdb re-analysed the RACE reads in MiXCR, keeping a single row per CDR3 protein. The sample lists a few hundred thousand distinct CDR3 sequences; nearly 6.5% were seen once. The source material was whole blood, sampled in connection with sensitization to the hapten diphenylcyclopropenone (DPC). The receptor set was obtained from a woman between 18 and 30 years old with alopecia areata. Some clones in this sample may be carry-over from other donors' samples.

The rearrangement uses TRBV10-3 and TRBJ2-1, with 10 bases aligning to TRBD2. V lost 4 bases to trimming and J lost 6 bases; unmatched junction nucleotides: 9. This CDR3 contains 16 residues. Germline CDR1 ENHRY, CDR2 SYGVKD. CDR3 sequence reads: CAISGVASGGSNEQFF. As DNA, the CDR3 is TGTGCCATCAGTGGTGTAGCTAGCGGGGGATCCAATGAGCAGTTCTTC.

This clonotype was recorded at least ten times. This chain links TRBV7-2 with TRBJ1-2; D is uncertain. The V and J ends lost 1 base and 0 bases respectively, with 6 bases between them. The CDR3 sequence is 14 residues long. CDR1 is SGHTA, CDR2 FQGNSA, per germline. This CDR3 is CASSLGNANYGYTF. The DNA of the CDR3 is TGTGCCAGCAGCTTAGGAAATGCTAACTATGGCTACACCTTC. Drawing the rest from reference TRBV7-2 and TRBJ1-2, the complete variable domain is GAGVSQSPSNKVTEKGKDVELRCDPISGHTALYWYRQSLGQGLEFLIYFQGNSAPDKSGLPSDRFSAERTGGSVSTLTIQRTQQEDSAVYLCASSLGNANYGYTFGSGTRLTVV.

This clonotype was seen a few times. This rearrangement joins TRBV10-3 to TRBJ1-2, with 7 bases lining up with TRBD1. The CDR3 totals 11 residues. Looked up from germline, CDR1 is ENHRY and CDR2 is SYGVKD. V shed 10 bases and J 6 bases; nucleotides not matched to a gene: 5. This chain's CDR3 is CATTQGDGYTF. CDR3 bases: TGTGCCACGACTCAGGGGGATGGCTACACCTTC.

This clonotype has only a few counts. The chain carries TRBV11-2 and TRBJ2-1; D ambiguous. The CDR3 sequence is 13 residues long. Germline CDR1 and CDR2: SGHAT and FQNNGV. V lost 1 base, J lost 8 bases, and 9 bases lay in between. This CDR3 reads CASSLGQRDEQFF. The CDR3 DNA reads TGTGCCAGCAGCTTAGGTCAGCGTGATGAGCAGTTCTTC.

This clonotype was picked up a small number of times. J is TRBJ2-1 and V is TRBV10-3; TRBD2 matches at 10 bases. Per the germline V gene, CDR1 is ENHRY and CDR2 is SYGVKD. The CDR3 contains 15 residues. J was trimmed by 7 bases and V by 5 bases; bases with no gene match: 8. As DNA, the CDR3 is TGTGCCATCAGTAGCGGGGGGGCTATCGGAAATGAGCAGTTCTTC. Amino acids: CAISSGGAIGNEQFF.

Only a few counts were recorded for this clonotype. The rearrangement uses TRBV5-5 and TRBJ2-7; no reliable D call. The CDR3 contains 13 residues. Germline CDR1 and CDR2: SGHKS and YYEKEE (reference sequence). V shed 0 bases and J shed 3 bases, with 7 bases lying between them. The CDR3 loop reads CASSLGPIYEQYF. CDR3 sequence (DNA): TGTGCCAGCAGCTTGGGGCCGATCTACGAGCAGTACTTC.

This clonotype occurred a few times. This chain connects TRBV12-3 or TRBV12-4 to TRBJ1-6, with 9 bases lining up with TRBD1. Unmatched junction bases numbered 0, after V lost 6 bases and J lost 9 bases. CDR3 length: 12 amino acids. The CDR3 coding sequence is TGTGCCAGCAGGACAGGGGGTTCACCCCTCCACTTT. Translation: CASRTGGSPLHF.

The table lists this clonotype with many counts. The rearrangement uses TRBV7-2 and TRBJ1-1; 7 nucleotides align to TRBD1. V was pared by 1 base and J by 0 bases, with 8 bases of the junction left unmatched. Germline V gives CDR1 SGHTA, CDR2 FQGNSA. The length of the CDR3 is 17 residues. CDR3 loop: CASSLDRGGIVNTEAFF. CDR3 DNA: TGTGCCAGCAGCTTAGACAGGGGAGGTATCGTGAACACTGAAGCTTTCTTT. The full variable domain, completed using reference TRBV7-2 and TRBJ1-1, is GAGVSQSPSNKVTEKGKDVELRCDPISGHTALYWYRQSLGQGLEFLIYFQGNSAPDKSGLPSDRFSAERTGGSVSTLTIQRTQQEDSAVYLCASSLDRGGIVNTEAFFGQGTRLTVV.

This clonotype has a count of ten or more. The rearrangement uses TRBV29-1 and TRBJ1-6; D might be TRBD1 (6 bases). The CDR3 extends over 11 amino acids. From germline, CDR1 is SQVTM and CDR2 ANQGSEA. V lost 3 bases and J 15 bases, leaving 12 bases between the germline ends. CDR3 in amino acids: CSVEMGTSLHF. The CDR3 nucleotides are TGCAGCGTTGAGATGGGGACAAGCCTCCACTTT.

The V and J genes are TRBV6-2 or TRBV6-3 and TRBJ1-5; 10 nucleotides align to TRBD1. V lost 6 bases to trimming and J lost 1 base; unmatched junction nucleotides: 9. Germline V CDR1 and CDR2: MNHEY, SVGEGT. The CDR3 is 17 residues long. This CDR3 reads CASSSGTGVGSNQPQHF. DNA of the CDR3: TGTGCCAGCAGCTCCGGGACAGGGGTTGGAAGCAATCAGCCCCAGCATTTT.

This clonotype occurred a few times. The rearrangement links TRBV6-1 to TRBJ1-2; tentative D call: TRBD1 (5 bases). The germline CDR1 and CDR2 sequences are MNHNS and SASEGT. This CDR3 contains 15 residues. Trimming cost V 10 bases and J 0 bases, with 18 bases left between them. The CDR3 loop reads CATLLGAGANYGYTF. The CDR3 DNA reads as TGTGCCACCCTCCTCGGGGCAGGAGCTAACTATGGCTACACCTTC.

The table lists this clonotype with many counts. The chain employs TRBV20-1 and TRBJ1-1; D remains unclear. V shed 3 bases and J shed 8 bases, with 16 bases lying between them. Germline loops: CDR1 DFQATT, CDR2 SNEGSKA (reference sequence). This CDR3 comprises 13 residues. CDR3 DNA sequence: TGCAGTGCTAGGAGGGCCGACCTTGAAGAAGCTTTCTTT. It is translated as CSARRADLEEAFF.

This clonotype was counted between two and nine times. V usage is TRBV12-3 or TRBV12-4 and J usage is TRBJ2-7; perhaps D is TRBD1 or TRBD2 (5 bases each). The germline V and J ends were trimmed by 6 bases and 6 bases, with 21 bases remaining between them. The CDR3 extends over 15 amino acids. The DNA of the CDR3 is TGTGCCAGCAGCAGCAGAACCGGGGCCGAGGGCGAGCAGTACTTC. This gives the protein CASSSRTGAEGEQYF.

This clonotype was seen a few times. The rearrangement links TRBV2 to TRBJ1-1; 7 bases are shared with TRBD1. From germline, CDR1 is SNHLY and CDR2 FYNNEI. Trimming took 1 base from V and 8 from J; bases not matched to a gene: 1. The CDR3 consists of 12 residues. The CDR3 here is CASSEGDSEAFF. DNA of the CDR3: TGTGCCAGCAGTGAAGGGGACAGCGAAGCTTTCTTT.

This clonotype was seen at least ten times. The V and J genes are TRBV7-2 and TRBJ2-3, with 8 nucleotides matching TRBD2. The CDR3 loop spans 15 amino acids. Germline-derived CDR1 and CDR2 are SGHTA and FQGNSA. Losses at the gene ends were 1 base for V and 3 bases for J; bases not matched to a gene: 3. For the CDR3, the DNA is TGTGCCAGCAGCTTAGGCGGGGGGCAAACAGATACGCAGTATTTT. Its protein is CASSLGGGQTDTQYF. The whole variable domain, remainder taken from reference TRBV7-2 and TRBJ2-3, is GAGVSQSPSNKVTEKGKDVELRCDPISGHTALYWYRQSLGQGLEFLIYFQGNSAPDKSGLPSDRFSAERTGGSVSTLTIQRTQQEDSAVYLCASSLGGGQTDTQYFGPGTRLTVL.

A few counts support this clonotype. An end of the junction does not agree with germline; a read error may underlie this. This chain links TRBV7-7 with TRBJ2-5, with 10 bases fitting TRBD1. Germline V gene sequence: CDR1 SSHAT, CDR2 FNYEAQ (reference sequence). This CDR3 is 19 amino acids long. CDR3 in DNA: TGTGCTAGCAGCTTAGGCCAGATGGGGACAGGGGCCACCCAAGAGACCCAGTACTTC. Its protein is CASSLGQMGTGATQETQYF.

This clonotype was found many times. J is TRBJ2-7 and V is TRBV7-9; D could derive from TRBD1 or TRBD2 (5 bases each). The germline gives CDR1 SEHNR, CDR2 FQNEAQ (reference sequence). This CDR3 spans 12 amino acids. Trimming shortened V by 6 bases and J by 0 bases, and 6 bases separated the two germline ends. This CDR3 is CASSGGSYEQYF. CDR3 nucleotide sequence: TGTGCCAGCAGTGGGGGCTCCTACGAGCAGTACTTC.

The chain recombines TRBV6-1 with TRBJ1-2; a possible D gene is TRBD1 (6 bases). Germline CDR1 and CDR2: MNHNS and SASEGT. This CDR3 has 16 residues. V shed 6 bases and J shed 0 bases, with 17 bases lying between them. DNA for the CDR3: TGTGCCAGCAGGCATAACCCGGGACAAACTAACTATGGCTACACCTTC. This codes for CASRHNPGQTNYGYTF.

This clonotype occurred many times. Germline is not matched at one junction end, which may reflect a read error. This rearrangement joins TRBV12-3 or TRBV12-4 to TRBJ1-1; the D is unclear. The CDR3 covers 14 residues. As DNA, the CDR3 is TGTGCCAGCAGTAGCCGGAGCAGGCCTGGCAGTAGGATCTTT. This translates into CASSSRSRPGSRIF.